The T cell receptor (beta chain) under discussion was sequenced for a study of cytomegalovirus exposure and HLA in healthy donors. The PCR had 60 Vbeta and 13 Jbeta primers. The repertoire was sequenced with immunoSEQ multiplex PCR; TCRdb's copy has only in-frame clones and lacks some. The sample yields more than 90,000 clones, 65% to 75% seen once. Points on this clone: The target antigen is unknown.

Study conclusions and caveats: Cytomegalovirus association was listed for roughly 160 TCR beta chains.

The V gene's germline CDR1 is LNHDA and CDR2 SQIVND (reference sequence). The CDR3 sequence is 17 residues long. V lost 6 bases and J lost 1; bases outside the gene matches: 4. The receptor's source is a man aged 30 to 45 in good health and CMV-seropositive. Sequencing was carried out using PBMCs. This chain joins TRBV19 and TRBJ2-3, with TRBD2 matching over 16 bases. The CDR3 reads CASSPGLAGGRTDTQYF. The DNA for the CDR3 is TGTGCCAGTAGCCCGGGACTAGCGGGGGGGCGCACAGATACGCAGTATTTT.